These T cell receptor beta chains were read from a single sample in a study of tumor-infiltrating lymphocytes in primary liver carcinoma. Using its own MiXCR run on the multiplex PCR reads, TCRdb lists one record per CDR3 protein. Counted here are 20,000 to 30,000 distinct CDR3 sequences, nearly 80% occurring once; the ten biggest clones make up around half. The specimen was liver tumor tissue from sampling region 3. The source is a man aged 35 to 55 with primary liver carcinoma and hepatitis B virus infection. CDR3s include the opening cysteine and the closing phenylalanine or tryptophan. D genes are given only for firm matches. Size is stated for part of the rows, as once, few or many counts, or as a class when the clone is expanded.

>medium-sized|TRBV6-2/TRBV6-3|TRBJ2-3|-
TGTGCCACCACCGGAGGGGATACGCAGTATTTT
CATTGGDTQYF
>-|TRBV11-2|TRBJ2-3|-
TGCACCAGCAGTCCAGGGTATAGATCGGGAGATACGCAGTATTTT
CTSSPGYRSGDTQYF
>-|TRBV12-3/TRBV12-4|TRBJ2-4|-
TGTGCCAGCAGTTTATGGGGCGGGACGGACATAGCCAAAAACGTTCAGTACTTC
CASSLWGGTDIAKNVQYF
>once|TRBV12-3/TRBV12-4|TRBJ2-7|TRBD1
TGTGACAGCAGTATAGGGACAGGGGGGTCCTACGAACAGTACTTC
CDSSIGTGGSYEQYF
>-|TRBV28|TRBJ2-2|-
TGTGCCAGCGGTCTTAACATCGGGGAGCTGTTTTTT
CASGLNIGELFF
>few|TRBV5-1|TRBJ2-3|-
TGCACCAGCAGCCTGACAAGGTTGACGCCAGATACGCAGTATTTT
CTSSLTRLTPDTQYF
>-|TRBV9|TRBJ2-6|TRBD1
TGTGCCAACAGCGTAGTTGACAGGGCGGTCCCTGGGGCCAACGTCCTGACTTTC
CANSVVDRAVPGANVLTF
>medium-sized|TRBV6-9|TRBJ1-4|-
TGTGCTTACCGAGTCCTGTTTTTT
CAYRVLFF
>-|TRBV11-2|TRBJ2-7|TRBD1
TGTGCCAGCAACTTTGTGCCAGGGGGCCAGTACGAGGAGTACTTC
CASNFVPGGQYEEYF
>-|TRBV11-2|TRBJ2-5|TRBD2
TGTGCCAGCAACCAAGCTCCTGGCGGGGGGAGGGAGACCCAGTACTTC
CASNQAPGGGRETQYF
>-|TRBV25-1|TRBJ2-3|TRBD1
TGTGTCAGCAGTGAAATCTGGGACAGGGGCACAGATACGCAGTATTTT
CVSSEIWDRGTDTQYF
>-|TRBV4-1|TRBJ2-7|TRBD1
TGCGCCAGCAGTCAAGAAGTAGGGACAGAGAAGTACGAGCAGTACTTC
CASSQEVGTEKYEQYF
>-|TRBV14|TRBJ2-1|-
TGTGCCAGCAGCTACCGTATAGGGTGGGGGCAGTTCTTC
CASSYRIGWGQFF
>once|TRBV4-3|TRBJ2-7|-
TGCGCCAGTAGTCAAGAACCTGGCGGAGGATACGAGCTGTACTTC
CASSQEPGGGYELYF
>-|TRBV12-3/TRBV12-4|TRBJ2-7|TRBD1
TGTCCCTGCAGTTTAGGACAGGGAGCCAACTACGAGCAGTACTTC
CPCSLGQGANYEQYF
>-|TRBV5-1|TRBJ2-5|-
TGCGCCAGTAGCCCTAGGAGGGCTCAAGAGACCCAGTACTTC
CASSPRRAQETQYF
>-|TRBV28|TRBJ2-2|-
TGTGCCAGCACTCTTAACACCGGGGTGCTGTTTTTT
CASTLNTGVLFF
>large|TRBV11-2|TRBJ2-5|-
TGTGCCAGCACCTCTCTCGCCCAAGAGACCCAGTACTTC
CASTSLAQETQYF
>-|TRBV28|TRBJ2-2|-
TGTGCCAGCAGTTTAGGGGTAGGGGGGAACACCGGGGAGTTGTTTTTT
CASSLGVGGNTGELFF